A single sample is the source of the 27 T cell receptor beta chains below, sequenced in a study of blood T cell repertoires in COVID-19. Produced via immunoSEQ multiplex PCR; TCRdb's table is partial and in-frame only. The repertoire holds roughly 410,000 clones, with 87% as singletons. Sequencing was carried out using peripheral blood. All receptors derive from a woman aged 55 to 70 with COVID-19, enrolled during active disease.

The count of this clone is one. CDR3 nucleotides: TGTGCCAGTAGTACCCGGACAGGGGTTAGTAGCACAGATACGCAGTATTTT. Translated, it gives CASSTRTGVSSTDTQYF. The V and J genes are TRBV19 and TRBJ2-3, with TRBD1 matching over 9 bases. Germline V gene data show CDR1 as LNHDA and CDR2 as SQIVND (reference sequence). Losses at the gene ends were 4 bases for V and 0 bases for J; bases not matched to a gene: 8. The CDR3 is made up of 17 amino acids.

This clone was seen only once. This chain connects TRBV7-2 to TRBJ1-3; D might be TRBD1 (5 bases). The germline V gene has CDR1 SGHTA and CDR2 FQGNSA. The CDR3 covers 17 residues. V lost 0 bases and J 6 bases, leaving 18 bases between the germline ends. The CDR3 spells CASSLARWGQGVNTIYF. The CDR3 coding sequence is TGTGCCAGCAGCTTAGCGCGTTGGGGTCAGGGTGTAAACACCATATATTTT.

CDR3 sequence (DNA): TGCGCCAGCAGCTTGCCAGGACAGGGGCTTACCTTC. It encodes CASSLPGQGLTF. V is TRBV5-1 and J is TRBJ1-2; 9 nucleotides agree with TRBD1. V lost 1 base and J lost 14; bases outside the gene matches: 6. Germline V lookup: CDR1 SGHRS, CDR2 YFSETQ. The CDR3 runs to 12 residues.

This chain joins TRBV28 and TRBJ1-2; TRBD1 might be the D (5 bases). The germline V gene encodes CDR1 MDHEN and CDR2 SYDVKM. This CDR3 spans 14 amino acids. V was cut by 3 bases and J by 3 bases, with 11 bases left in between. The CDR3 DNA reads TGTGCCAGCAGTTTGATCGCGACAGACTATGGCTACACCTTC. This translates into CASSLIATDYGYTF.

The rearrangement joins TRBV4-2 to TRBJ2-6; D is ambiguous. Between the trimmed V and J ends, which lost 4 bases and 0 bases, there was a span of 10 bases. CDR1 is LGHNA, CDR2 YNFKEQ, per germline. This CDR3 has 16 amino acids. CDR3 in amino acids: CASSPQISSGANVLTF. As DNA, the CDR3 is TGTGCCAGCAGCCCCCAAATTAGCTCTGGGGCCAACGTCCTGACTTTC.

The J gene is TRBJ1-3, the V gene TRBV7-6, with TRBD1 matching over 10 bases. The trim removed 4 bases at V and 2 bases at J, leaving 5 bases unmatched. The germline CDR1 and CDR2 sequences are SGHVS and FNYEAQ. The CDR3 is 16 amino acids. The CDR3 DNA reads TGTGCCAGCAGCTGGGGACAGGGGAAAGCTGGAAACACCATATATTTT. Its protein product is CASSWGQGKAGNTIYF.

The chain employs TRBV3-1 (or the pseudogene TRBV3-2) and TRBJ2-7; D remains ambiguous. CDR3 length equals 11 residues. Germline CDR1 and CDR2: LGHDT and YNNKEL (reference sequence). V lost 7 bases, J lost 5 bases, and 9 bases lay in between. Here the CDR3 DNA reads TGTGCCAGCAAACACCGCAACGAGCAGTACTTC. Translating it yields CASKHRNEQYF.

This sequence joins TRBV14 and TRBJ1-6; possible D gene TRBD1, 6 bases. CDR1 and CDR2 (germline): SGHDN, FVKESK. This CDR3 has 15 amino acids. The V end lost 5 bases, the J end lost 10 bases, and 18 bases lay between the germline ends. This CDR3 is CASSKPGQRESPLHF. The CDR3 DNA reads as TGTGCCAGCAGCAAACCCGGACAGAGGGAATCACCCCTCCACTTT.

The rearrangement links TRBV25-1 to TRBJ1-2, with D possibly being TRBD1 (5 bases). The length of the CDR3 is 15 residues. The V end lost 4 bases, the J end lost 2 bases, and 14 bases lay between the germline ends. Germline loops: CDR1 MGHDK, CDR2 SYGVNS. In nucleotides, the CDR3 is TGTGCCAGCAGTGGGCGGGGCACGACGAACTATGGCTACACCTTC. Translating it yields CASSGRGTTNYGYTF.

The chain uses TRBV19 and TRBJ2-7; the D gene is possibly TRBD2 (6 bases). Per the germline V gene, CDR1 is LNHDA and CDR2 is SQIVND (reference sequence). V lost 7 bases, J lost 3 bases, and 13 bases lay in between. The CDR3 spans 13 residues. The CDR3: CASKARGDYEQYF. DNA of the CDR3: TGTGCCAGTAAGGCTCGCGGGGACTACGAGCAGTACTTC.

The chain links TRBV3-1 (or the pseudogene TRBV3-2) to TRBJ2-3, with TRBD2 matching over 9 bases. This CDR3 is built from 16 residues. Germline values: CDR1 LGHDT, CDR2 YNNKEL (reference sequence). Germline trimming cut 1 base from V and 0 bases from J; bases unmatched to any gene: 2. The CDR3: CASSQGLAASTDTQYF. CDR3 nucleotides: TGTGCCAGCAGCCAAGGACTAGCGGCTAGCACAGATACGCAGTATTTT.

This clone has a count of ten or more. This rearrangement joins TRBV7-9 to TRBJ2-7; D is ambiguous. Trimming left V 6 bases short and J 3 bases short, with 12 bases between. The CDR3 spans 13 residues. Germline CDR1 reads SEHNR; CDR2 reads FQNEAQ (reference sequence). The CDR3 spells CASRPLPGYEQYF. The CDR3 coding sequence is TGTGCCAGCAGGCCACTTCCAGGCTACGAGCAGTACTTC.

The J gene is TRBJ1-2, the V gene TRBV18; D uncertain. The CDR3 spans 14 residues. With 3 bases removed from V and 6 bases from J, the gap between germline ends came to 14 bases. Germline CDR1 is KGHSH and CDR2 is LQKENI. The CDR3 DNA is TGTGCCAGCTCACCCTCGATCGACTCGAATGGCTACACCTTC. Its translation is CASSPSIDSNGYTF. The variable domain in full, completed from reference TRBV18 and TRBJ1-2, reads NAGVMQNPRHLVRRRGQEARLRCSPMKGHSHVYWYRQLPEEGLKFMVYLQKENIIDESGMPKERFSAEFPKEGPSILRIQQVVRGDSAAYFCASSPSIDSNGYTFGSGTRLTVV.

The chain has TRBV7-9 and TRBJ1-1; D might be TRBD1 (6 bases). V gave up 4 bases and J gave up 1 base, with 10 bases separating them. CDR1 and CDR2 from the germline V gene are SEHNR and FQNEAQ (reference sequence). The CDR3 loop spans 14 amino acids. The CDR3 region has the DNA TGTGCCAGCAGCTCCAGGGGCGGGAACACTGAAGCTTTCTTT. This encodes CASSSRGGNTEAFF.

The chain joins TRBV6-5 to TRBJ2-2; TRBD1 might be the D (6 bases). Germline V CDR1 and CDR2: MNHEY, SVGAGI. The CDR3 is made up of 14 amino acids. Between the trimmed V and J ends, which lost 4 bases and 5 bases, there was a span of 11 bases. The CDR3 sequence is CASSWSGDTGELFF. The CDR3 DNA is TGTGCCAGCAGTTGGTCAGGGGATACCGGGGAGCTGTTTTTT.

The genes are TRBV27 and TRBJ1-6; 12 bases agree with TRBD1. The CDR3 has 17 residues. J was trimmed by 10 bases and V by 3 bases; bases with no gene match: 10. The germline V gene has CDR1 MNHEY and CDR2 SMNVEV (reference sequence). In nucleotides, the CDR3 is TGTGCCAGCAGTTTTAAATCGGGACAGGGGGCCGAATCACCCCTCCACTTT. This encodes CASSFKSGQGAESPLHF.

The CDR3 coding sequence is TGTGCCAGCAGCGTAGGGAGTAGCAATCAGCCCCAGCATTTT. Its protein product is CASSVGSSNQPQHF. The rearrangement joins TRBV9 to TRBJ1-5; D gene uncertain. Per the germline V gene, CDR1 is SGDLS and CDR2 is YYNGEE. V shed 0 bases and J shed 0 bases, with 4 bases lying between them. The CDR3 is made up of 14 amino acids.

The chain employs TRBV7-9 and TRBJ1-2, with 7 bases matching TRBD1. Germline values: CDR1 SEHNR, CDR2 FQNEAQ (reference sequence). The CDR3 runs to 14 residues. The J segment lost 1 base and the V segment lost 5 bases, leaving 4 bases of the junction unmatched. CDR3 loop: CASSPRQGNYGYTF. The CDR3 coding sequence is TGTGCCAGCAGCCCCAGACAGGGTAACTATGGCTACACCTTC.

V is TRBV4-1 and J is TRBJ1-1; 7 bases agree with TRBD1. The germline V gene encodes CDR1 MGHRA and CDR2 YSYEKL. The CDR3 has 14 residues. The ends lost 4 bases at V and 4 bases at J; junction bases unmatched: 6. The CDR3 nucleotides are TGCGCCAGCAGCCTACAGGGGATGGGCACTGAAGCTTTCTTT. It yields the protein CASSLQGMGTEAFF.

V gene TRBV11-2 combines with J gene TRBJ2-5; D perhaps matches TRBD2 (6 bases). This CDR3 is built from 16 residues. Germline V CDR1 and CDR2: SGHAT, FQNNGV. The ends were cut back, 0 bases at V and 5 bases at J, with 16 bases in the middle. CDR3 sequence reads: CASSLDRETLLETQYF. DNA of the CDR3: TGTGCCAGCAGCTTAGATCGGGAGACTCTCTTGGAGACCCAGTACTTC.

The V call is TRBV23-1, the J call TRBJ1-6, with D hard to call. TRBV23-1 carries the ORF label, with uncertain function. V was shortened by 6 bases and J by 10 bases, with 16 bases between the two germline ends. The CDR3 is made up of 14 amino acids. Here the CDR3 DNA reads TGCGCCAGCAGCGACTCCCGGAGGGAATCACCCCTCCACTTT. Its translation is CASSDSRRESPLHF.

This chain uses TRBV14 with TRBJ2-5; 10 nucleotides agree with TRBD1. Germline trimming cut 4 bases from V and 4 bases from J; bases unmatched to any gene: 6. The CDR3 is made up of 15 amino acids. Germline CDR1 reads SGHDN; CDR2 reads FVKESK. The chain's CDR3 is CASSLGDRGRETQYF. In DNA form, the CDR3 reads TGTGCCAGCAGCCTTGGGGACAGGGGTAGAGAGACCCAGTACTTC.

The chain joins TRBV12-3 or TRBV12-4 to TRBJ2-7; no definite D call. The CDR3 runs 13 residues. The germline V and J ends were trimmed by 7 bases and 1 base, with 11 bases remaining between them. In nucleotides, the CDR3 is TGTGCCAGCAAATCGACACTGTCCTACGAGCAGTACTTC. Translation: CASKSTLSYEQYF.

This rearrangement joins TRBV19 to TRBJ2-7; TRBD1 matches 9 bases. With V trimmed by 9 bases and J by 0 bases, 9 bases remained unmatched. Germline CDR1 LNHDA, CDR2 SQIVND (reference sequence). The CDR3 is 15 residues long. The CDR3 DNA sequence: TGTGCCAGCACATCCCTGACAGGGGGCTCCTACGAGCAGTACTTC. Translated, it gives CASTSLTGGSYEQYF.

The rearrangement links TRBV6-6 to TRBJ2-2, with D uncertain. Germline V gene sequence: CDR1 MNHNY, CDR2 SVGAGI (reference sequence). This CDR3 contains 13 residues. V was pared by 10 bases and J by 4 bases, with 13 bases between. CDR3 in amino acids: CATRFGLTGELFF. The CDR3 bases are TGTGCCACCAGGTTCGGTCTCACCGGGGAGCTGTTTTTT.

V gene TRBV5-6 combines with J gene TRBJ1-4; maybe TRBD1 (6 bases). Trimming pared 1 base from V and 5 bases from J, leaving 9 bases between. This CDR3 is 14 amino acids long. The germline V gene encodes CDR1 SGHDT and CDR2 YYEEEE. The DNA of the CDR3 is TGTGCCAGCAGCTTGTGGCAGGGGAATGAAAAACTGTTTTTT. This translates into CASSLWQGNEKLFF.

The CDR3: CASSTAPGGRRTEAFF. The CDR3 DNA sequence: TGTGCCAGCAGTACAGCTCCGGGGGGTCGAAGGACTGAAGCTTTCTTT. The chain has TRBV6-6 and TRBJ1-1; a weak D match, TRBD1 (5 bases). Trimming took off 5 bases at V and 5 bases at J, with 21 bases between the two ends. The CDR3 is made up of 16 amino acids. CDR1 is MNHNY and CDR2 is SVGAGI in the germline V gene (reference sequence).